This T cell receptor beta chain was observed in a study of shared clonotypes between healthy human individuals. Note on this clone: The antigen is unknown.

The CDR3 covers 13 residues. CDR1 is MDHEN and CDR2 is SYDVKM in the germline V gene. Trimming took off 1 base at V and 8 bases at J, with 11 bases between the two ends. Findings and caveats of the study: In general, naive subsets displayed greater estimated richness than memory subsets did.

In the naive CD8 group, cells lacked CD45RO and were positively selected for CCR7, so terminally differentiated effector memory CD45RA+ cells were left out. Sequencing used immunoSEQ multiplex PCR; TCRdb keeps in-frame clones, though not all of them. The table has roughly 2,000,000 clones, about 95% seen once. The TCR originated in a man younger than 30 in good health. The genes are TRBV28 and TRBJ1-1, with D unclear. Sequencing was carried out using naive CD8+ T cells sorted from blood. The CDR3 sequence: CASSLSPRGEAFF. CDR3 DNA sequence: TGTGCCAGCAGTTTATCTCCTCGTGGAGAAGCTTTCTTT.